Listed below are T cell receptor beta chains from one sample, sequenced in a study of shared clonotypes between healthy human individuals. Some clones are missing from TCRdb's copy, which holds only in-frame ones; the method was immunoSEQ multiplex PCR. The table lists roughly 2.1 million clones, just over 90% of them singletons. Sequenced material: naive CD8+ T cells from PBMCs. These receptors came from a man aged 18 to 29 in good health. Some clones in this sample may be carry-over from other donors' samples. Both conserved end residues are part of each CDR3. The D gene is left open where the match is weak. The listing skips clone size in some rows; elsewhere it reads once, few, many or a size class.

clone size: -
D gene: -
J gene: TRBJ2-5
V gene: TRBV6-6
CDR3 DNA: TGTGCCAGCAGTTACATAAAGGGAAGTCGGGAGACCCAGTACTTC
CDR3 protein: CASSYIKGSRETQYF

clone size: -
D gene: TRBD1
J gene: TRBJ2-3
V gene: TRBV9
CDR3 DNA: TGTGCCAGCAGCGTTTGGACAGGGGAAGGCACAGATACGCAGTATTTT
CDR3 protein: CASSVWTGEGTDTQYF

clone size: -
D gene: -
J gene: TRBJ1-1
V gene: TRBV7-9
CDR3 DNA: TGTGCCAGCAGCGTTATGCGGACTGAAGCTTTCTTT
CDR3 protein: CASSVMRTEAFF

clone size: -
D gene: -
J gene: TRBJ2-1
V gene: TRBV27
CDR3 DNA: TGTGCCAGCAATAGCGACGTGTGGAGCTCCTACAATGAGCAGTTCTTC
CDR3 protein: CASNSDVWSSYNEQFF

clone size: -
D gene: -
J gene: TRBJ2-7
V gene: TRBV13
CDR3 DNA: TGTGCCAGCAGCTTACGGGGGTACGAGCAGTACTTC
CDR3 protein: CASSLRGYEQYF

clone size: -
D gene: -
J gene: TRBJ2-1
V gene: TRBV28
CDR3 DNA: TGTGCCAGCAGTTTATTTCGGCTGACGAACTCCTACAATGAGCAGTTCTTC
CDR3 protein: CASSLFRLTNSYNEQFF

clone size: -
D gene: -
J gene: TRBJ1-1
V gene: TRBV7-3
CDR3 DNA: TGTGCCAGCAGCTTAGATGGTGAAAACACTGAAGCTTTCTTT
CDR3 protein: CASSLDGENTEAFF

clone size: -
D gene: -
J gene: TRBJ2-7
V gene: TRBV9
CDR3 DNA: TGTGCCAGCAGCGTAGGAGGGGCCCTACCCTACGAGCAGTACTTC
CDR3 protein: CASSVGGALPYEQYF

clone size: -
D gene: TRBD2
J gene: TRBJ2-7
V gene: TRBV11-2
CDR3 DNA: TGTGCCAGCAGCTTATACACCAGGCTAGCGGGAGACTACGAGCAGTACTTC
CDR3 protein: CASSLYTRLAGDYEQYF

clone size: -
D gene: TRBD1
J gene: TRBJ1-6
V gene: TRBV25-1
CDR3 DNA: TGTGCCAGCAGACTGGACAGGGCGTCACCCCTCCACTTT
CDR3 protein: CASRLDRASPLHF

clone size: -
D gene: TRBD2
J gene: TRBJ2-5
V gene: TRBV7-8
CDR3 DNA: TGTGCCAGCAGCTCCGGACTAGAACAAGAGACCCAGTACTTC
CDR3 protein: CASSSGLEQETQYF

clone size: -
D gene: -
J gene: TRBJ2-3
V gene: TRBV2
CDR3 DNA: TGTGCCGGAACCGTTCGGGGGCGCAGTACAGATACGCAGTATTTT
CDR3 protein: CAGTVRGRSTDTQYF

clone size: -
D gene: TRBD2
J gene: TRBJ2-7
V gene: TRBV27
CDR3 DNA: TGTGCCAGCAGTTCCTCTCCGGGAGGGCCCCTCGAGCAGTACTTC
CDR3 protein: CASSSSPGGPLEQYF

clone size: -
D gene: TRBD2
J gene: TRBJ2-2
V gene: TRBV14
CDR3 DNA: TGTGCCAGCAGCCAACGAATAGCGGGATTCACCGGGGAGCTGTTTTTT
CDR3 protein: CASSQRIAGFTGELFF

clone size: -
D gene: TRBD2
J gene: TRBJ2-7
V gene: TRBV19
CDR3 DNA: TGTGCCAGTAGCCCGACGGGGGGTAACTCCTACGAGCAGTACTTC
CDR3 protein: CASSPTGGNSYEQYF

clone size: -
D gene: -
J gene: TRBJ2-7
V gene: TRBV28
CDR3 DNA: TGTGCCAGCAGTCCCTTGCGGACGGGCGCATACGAGCAGTACTTC
CDR3 protein: CASSPLRTGAYEQYF

clone size: -
D gene: -
J gene: TRBJ2-2
V gene: TRBV19
CDR3 DNA: TGTGCCAGTAGTACTTCCGACAACACCGGGGAGCTGTTTTTT
CDR3 protein: CASSTSDNTGELFF

clone size: -
D gene: -
J gene: TRBJ2-2
V gene: TRBV28
CDR3 DNA: TGTGCCAGCAGACGGGCCCCTACTATGGTCACCGGGGAGCTGTTTTTT
CDR3 protein: CASRRAPTMVTGELFF

clone size: -
D gene: -
J gene: TRBJ1-5
V gene: TRBV14
CDR3 DNA: TGTGCCAGCAGCCAAGGGGGTCTTACGGGGGGCGGTCAGCCCCAGCATTTT
CDR3 protein: CASSQGGLTGGGQPQHF

clone size: -
D gene: TRBD2
J gene: TRBJ2-1
V gene: TRBV27
CDR3 DNA: TGTGCCAGCAGTCCGTTAGCGGGAGTCCCCTCCAATGAGCAGTTCTTC
CDR3 protein: CASSPLAGVPSNEQFF

clone size: -
D gene: TRBD2
J gene: TRBJ2-7
V gene: TRBV14
CDR3 DNA: TGTGCCACCTCTTGGGGGAGGGCCCGCGAGCAGTACTTC
CDR3 protein: CATSWGRAREQYF

clone size: -
D gene: -
J gene: TRBJ2-7
V gene: TRBV6-1
CDR3 DNA: TGTGCCAGCAGTGAAGGTATTGGGACACCCCACTACGAGCAGTACTTC
CDR3 protein: CASSEGIGTPHYEQYF

clone size: -
D gene: TRBD1
J gene: TRBJ2-7
V gene: TRBV6-5
CDR3 DNA: TGTGCCAGCAGCCCTCGGACAGGGTCCTACGAGCAGTACTTC
CDR3 protein: CASSPRTGSYEQYF

clone size: -
D gene: -
J gene: TRBJ1-2
V gene: TRBV29-1
CDR3 DNA: TGCAGCGCCGGACAGACTGCTAACTATGGCTACACCTTC
CDR3 protein: CSAGQTANYGYTF

clone size: -
D gene: TRBD2
J gene: TRBJ2-7
V gene: TRBV28
CDR3 DNA: TGTGCCAGCAGTCTCAAGCGGGGATGGGGATTGGAGCAGTACTTC
CDR3 protein: CASSLKRGWGLEQYF

clone size: -
D gene: -
J gene: TRBJ2-1
V gene: TRBV28
CDR3 DNA: TGTGCCAGCAGTTTCGGGGGGCCCTCCTACAATGAGCAGTTCTTC
CDR3 protein: CASSFGGPSYNEQFF

clone size: -
D gene: TRBD2
J gene: TRBJ2-1
V gene: TRBV14
CDR3 DNA: TGCGCCAGCAGCCCGACCCTAGCGGGAGGGCCCCGCAATGAGCAGTTCTTC
CDR3 protein: CASSPTLAGGPRNEQFF

clone size: -
D gene: -
J gene: TRBJ2-6
V gene: TRBV5-8
CDR3 DNA: TGTGCCAGCAGCTTACGGGGGCCTGGGGCCAACGTCCTGACTTTC
CDR3 protein: CASSLRGPGANVLTF

clone size: -
D gene: TRBD2
J gene: TRBJ2-1
V gene: TRBV10-3
CDR3 DNA: TGTGCCATCAGTGAGTTTGAGGGAGGGATCTACAATGAGCAGTTCTTC
CDR3 protein: CAISEFEGGIYNEQFF

clone size: -
D gene: TRBD2
J gene: TRBJ2-1
V gene: TRBV9
CDR3 DNA: TGTGCCAGCAGCGTAGGCCCCCTAGCGGGAGGGCCCTCCTCCTACAATGAGCAGTTCTTC
CDR3 protein: CASSVGPLAGGPSSYNEQFF

clone size: -
D gene: -
J gene: TRBJ2-1
V gene: TRBV6-5
CDR3 DNA: TGTGCCAGCAGTCCGGCGACTGGTTACAATGAGCAGTTCTTC
CDR3 protein: CASSPATGYNEQFF

clone size: -
D gene: -
J gene: TRBJ2-7
V gene: TRBV4-3
CDR3 DNA: TGCGCCAGCAGCCAAGATCCCATGGGCTCCTACGAGCAGTACTTC
CDR3 protein: CASSQDPMGSYEQYF

clone size: -
D gene: TRBD1
J gene: TRBJ2-7
V gene: TRBV5-3
CDR3 DNA: TGTGCCAGAAGCCTATACGGACAGGGGGTCGAGCAGTACTTC
CDR3 protein: CARSLYGQGVEQYF

clone size: -
D gene: -
J gene: TRBJ2-7
V gene: TRBV9
CDR3 DNA: TGTGCCAGCAGCCCCCGGCGGGGCCACTCCTACGAGCAGTACTTC
CDR3 protein: CASSPRRGHSYEQYF

clone size: -
D gene: -
J gene: TRBJ1-1
V gene: TRBV12-5
CDR3 DNA: TGTGCTAGTGGTCCCGGCGGGGGGATGGCTGAAGCTTTCTTT
CDR3 protein: CASGPGGGMAEAFF

clone size: -
D gene: TRBD1
J gene: TRBJ1-2
V gene: TRBV4-2
CDR3 DNA: TGTGCCAGCAGCCAAGAAGGACAGGCTGGGGACTATGGCTACACCTTC
CDR3 protein: CASSQEGQAGDYGYTF

clone size: -
D gene: TRBD2
J gene: TRBJ2-2
V gene: TRBV19
CDR3 DNA: TGTGCCAGTAGTATAACTAGCGGGAGCGGGGGCACCGGGGAGCTGTTTTTT
CDR3 protein: CASSITSGSGGTGELFF

clone size: -
D gene: -
J gene: TRBJ1-5
V gene: TRBV7-9
CDR3 DNA: TGTGCCAGCAGCTTAGTCAATAGCAATCAGCCCCAGCATTTT
CDR3 protein: CASSLVNSNQPQHF

clone size: -
D gene: TRBD2
J gene: TRBJ2-1
V gene: TRBV27
CDR3 DNA: TGTGCCAGCCTGGTTGAGCGGGAGGTCAGGTACAATGAGCAGTTCTTC
CDR3 protein: CASLVEREVRYNEQFF

clone size: -
D gene: -
J gene: TRBJ2-2
V gene: TRBV2
CDR3 DNA: TGTGCCAGCAGTGATTCGCGACCCCCCGGGGAGCTGTTTTTT
CDR3 protein: CASSDSRPPGELFF

clone size: -
D gene: TRBD1
J gene: TRBJ2-7
V gene: TRBV27
CDR3 DNA: TGTGCCAGCAGCTTCTCAGGGGGCTCCTACGAGCAGTACTTC
CDR3 protein: CASSFSGGSYEQYF

clone size: -
D gene: -
J gene: TRBJ2-7
V gene: TRBV27
CDR3 DNA: TGTGCCAGCAGTTTACCCCCCGGGGAGCAGTACTTC
CDR3 protein: CASSLPPGEQYF

clone size: -
D gene: TRBD2
J gene: TRBJ2-1
V gene: TRBV14
CDR3 DNA: TGTGCCAGCAGCCAAGAGGCGGGAGTGGGAAATGAGCAGTTCTTC
CDR3 protein: CASSQEAGVGNEQFF

clone size: -
D gene: TRBD1
J gene: TRBJ2-7
V gene: TRBV27
CDR3 DNA: TGTGCCAGCAGTTCCGGGGAAGGGGGCCTTCCCTACGAGCAGTACTTC
CDR3 protein: CASSSGEGGLPYEQYF

clone size: -
D gene: -
J gene: TRBJ2-2
V gene: TRBV7-9
CDR3 DNA: TGTGCCAGCAGCTTCAACCAGAACACCGGGGAGCTGTTTTTT
CDR3 protein: CASSFNQNTGELFF

clone size: once
D gene: -
J gene: TRBJ2-7
V gene: TRBV25-1
CDR3 DNA: TGTGCCAGCAGTAGCGGAGCACTCTACGAGCAGTACTTC
CDR3 protein: CASSSGALYEQYF

clone size: -
D gene: -
J gene: TRBJ2-3
V gene: TRBV29-1
CDR3 DNA: TGCAGCTCTCTTATCGGGGGCACAGATACGCAGTATTTT
CDR3 protein: CSSLIGGTDTQYF